These 10 T cell receptor beta chains were all obtained from the same sample, sequenced in a study of CD8+ T cells in alopecia areata. Following RNA extraction, reverse transcription yielded cDNA that acted as the sequencing template. Profiling relied on immunoSEQ multiplex PCR, and the TCRdb table lists in-frame clones only, not all of them. This repertoire shows 170,000 or so clones, about 60% found once; its top ten account for over 9.5%. Treatment denoted: oral pan-JAK inhibitor, 5-10 mg twice daily. Material: CD8+ T cells sorted from blood, obtained at week 24, from a patient treated with tofacitinib. All receptors come from a human donor with alopecia areata.

This clone was counted only a few times. This chain uses TRBV29-1 with TRBJ1-1; possible D gene TRBD1, 5 bases. The length of the CDR3 is 14 residues. Looked up from germline, CDR1 is SQVTM and CDR2 is ANQGSEA. V was clipped by 3 bases and J by 0 bases, with 11 bases between them. The CDR3 here is CSVDRGTVNTEAFF. The CDR3 bases are TGCAGCGTTGATCGCGGGACCGTGAACACTGAAGCTTTCTTT.

The chain joins TRBV4-2 to TRBJ2-2; D gene unclear. The V end lost 1 base, the J end lost 1 base, and 4 bases lay between the germline ends. Germline V gives CDR1 LGHNA, CDR2 YNFKEQ. The CDR3 totals 14 residues. The CDR3: CASSQGQNTGELFF. The CDR3 DNA follows: TGTGCCAGCAGCCAAGGACAGAACACCGGGGAGCTGTTTTTT.

This sequence joins TRBV30 and TRBJ1-2; D ambiguous. CDR1 and CDR2 from the germline V gene are GTSNPN and SVGIG (reference sequence). There are 11 residues in the CDR3. The CDR3 DNA is TGTGCTGGAGGGTCCGAGGACGGCTACACCTTC. Translation gives CAGGSEDGYTF.

The chain combines TRBV6-5 with TRBJ1-1; D is unclear. This CDR3 is built from 14 residues. V was pared by 4 bases and J by 5 bases, with 14 bases between. Germline-derived CDR1 and CDR2 are MNHEY and SVGAGI. The CDR3 DNA follows: TGTGCCAGCAGTTTGGACCCTCCTCGGACTGAAGCTTTCTTT. It codes for CASSLDPPRTEAFF.

The CDR3 loop is CASSPRWEANYGYTF. For the CDR3, the DNA is TGTGCCAGCAGCCCCAGGTGGGAGGCTAACTATGGCTACACCTTC. The chain joins TRBV9 to TRBJ1-2, with unresolved D. The CDR3 consists of 15 residues. With 4 bases removed from V and 0 bases from J, the gap between germline ends came to 13 bases. Germline V gives CDR1 SGDLS, CDR2 YYNGEE. Full variable domain (remainder filled in from reference TRBV9 and TRBJ1-2): DSGVTQTPKHLITATGQRVTLRCSPRSGDLSVYWYQQSLDQGLQFLIQYYNGEERAKGNILERFSAQQFPDLHSELNLSSLELGDSALYFCASSPRWEANYGYTFGSGTRLTVV.

The V call is TRBV27, the J call TRBJ2-7; D unresolved. CDR1 MNHEY and CDR2 SMNVEV come from the germline V gene (reference sequence). This CDR3 has 11 amino acids. Trimming removed 9 bases at V and 1 base at J, with 7 bases between. Here the CDR3 reads CASTRSYEQYF. CDR3 nucleotide sequence: TGTGCCAGTACCCGGTCCTACGAGCAGTACTTC.

This clone appeared a few times. CDR3 DNA: TGTGCCTGGAGTGTACCAAGGGAGGTCTACGAGCAGTACTTC. Its translation: CAWSVPREVYEQYF. This rearrangement joins TRBV30 to TRBJ2-7; D is perhaps TRBD2 (6 bases). CDR1 is GTSNPN and CDR2 is SVGIG in the germline V gene (reference sequence). The ends were cut back, 0 bases at V and 3 bases at J, with 12 bases in the middle. This CDR3 comprises 14 residues.

The CDR3, as DNA: TGTGCCAGCAGTTACCATTTGACCGGAAACATTCAGTACTTC. Protein: CASSYHLTGNIQYF. The V and J genes are TRBV6-5 and TRBJ2-4, with D unclear. V shed 2 bases and J shed 6 bases, with 11 bases lying between them. Germline V gene lookup returns CDR1 MNHEY and CDR2 SVGAGI. This CDR3 contains 14 residues.

This clone was seen once. CDR3 nucleotide sequence: TGCAGCGTTCTCTGGTCGGACACTGAAGCTTTCTTT. This gives the protein CSVLWSDTEAFF. J is TRBJ1-1 and V is TRBV29-1; D gene ambiguous. Germline-derived CDR1 and CDR2 are SQVTM and ANQGSEA. The CDR3 totals 12 residues. V dropped 5 bases and J dropped 3 bases, with 10 bases sitting between them.

This chain links TRBV5-1 with TRBJ1-2; weak D call: TRBD1 (6 bases). CDR1 is SGHRS, CDR2 YFSETQ, per germline. The CDR3 length is 13 residues. V lost 7 bases, J lost 10 bases, and 20 bases lay in between. CDR3 coding DNA: TGCGCCAGCCAACTTACCGGGACATCCGACTACACCTTC. It is translated as CASQLTGTSDYTF.